This T cell receptor (beta chain) was retrieved from a study of T cells in Graves' hyperthyroidism and ophthalmopathy (dated by TCRdb to between 2018 and 2020). The study in broad terms: Peripheral blood samples were taken at the time of initial diagnosis, prior to any treatment. A discovery cohort of approximately 97 patients, 43 with Graves' ophthalmopathy and 55 to 65 with stable Graves' hyperthyroidism, was used to find distinguishing TCR V-J signatures. Whether ophthalmopathy could be predicted prospectively was tested in an independent validation cohort made up of 18 to 20 hyperthyroidism patients plus 17 patients who later progressed to ophthalmopathy. The study also compared thyroid tissue and blood T-cell repertoires from about six Graves' hyperthyroidism patients. Following sampling, methimazole starting at 30 mg daily was given to hyperthyroidism patients, and high-dose intravenous methylprednisolone was given to ophthalmopathy patients. TCR Vbeta CDR3 sequencing of fewer than 150 peripheral blood samples (over 40 ophthalmopathy, 70 to 85 hyperthyroidism and around 17 progressor patients) is reported in the paper. The 95 to 100 discovery patients were randomly divided into training and test sets at a 7:3 ratio. Paper-wide results and their limitations: No statistical method was used to set the sample size in advance, and investigators knew the group allocation. A model built on a 13 V-J signature distinguished ophthalmopathy from stable hyperthyroidism, reaching around 90% sensitivity and around 81% specificity in cross-validation and 80%/75% in testing. During validation, the model predicted progression to ophthalmopathy a median of approximately 6.5 months ahead of onset, with more than 60% sensitivity and 72.22% specificity. Blood samples also contained most of the expanded thyroid clonotypes (frequency above 0.001), which suggests that blood repertoires may reflect thyroid immune responses.

This clonotype was recorded at least ten times. Its cognate antigen has yet to be identified. The junction shows a germline mismatch at one end, possibly a read error. The hyperthyroidism patients were between 18 and 65 years old and newly diagnosed, with a disease duration of less than 2 months. Any patient with an uncontrolled infection, another autoimmune disease, pregnancy or lactation was excluded. Diagnoses relied on clinical symptoms, serum thyroxine and TRAb, thyroid ultrasound and orbital computed tomography. Blood from progressor patients was drawn when they were first diagnosed with hyperthyroidism, before any ophthalmopathy symptoms appeared. Ficoll-Paque density gradient centrifugation was used to isolate PBMCs from about 9.4 ml of fresh peripheral blood. Patients classed as progressors first received a Graves' hyperthyroidism diagnosis and then went on to develop ophthalmopathy during follow-up. Total RNA was extracted with Trizol reagent, and quality was checked on an Agilent 2100 Bioanalyzer.

The CDR3 measures 13 amino acids from cysteine to phenylalanine. CDR3 DNA is the only sequence kept; it has 39 bases, read in frame from the first base. Reading the germline V gene (reference sequence) gives CDR1 GTSNPN and CDR2 SVGIG. Amplification of TCR beta CDR3 regions was carried out from RNA transcripts. For the first round of RT-PCR on the TCR CDR3, the HTBI primer set was used together with the Qiagen OneStep RT-PCR kit. The libraries were constructed in a second round of multiplex PCR and then size-selected and purified. Libraries were sequenced paired-end with 100 bp reads on an Illumina HiSeq2000. The study's processing was this. Raw data were processed with SOAPnuke, discarding reads with adapters, uncalled bases, mean Phred below 15, or no exact constant-primer or identifier match. COPE v1.2.5 was used to merge high-quality paired reads, and clonotypes were defined as unique nucleotide sequences. Clonotypes were aligned to IMGT TRBV, TRBD and TRBJ reference segments using MiTCR v1.1. The analysis included only V-J combinations with a frequency above 0.0001, which together covered approximately 99% of the repertoires. The TCS score was defined as the ratio of F50 (clonal expansion) to E x V (chaos), calculated using BLOSUM62-based TCRdist between CDR3 peptides within each V-J. Welch's t-statistics and random forest reduced just over 500 V-J features to roughly 13, which were used in a naive Bayes classifier (R e1071). TCRdb's own reprocessing of the public reads used fastp at Q25 and MiXCR and kept productive beta chains. Each entry merges the rows of one CDR3 protein and shows their most common DNA and genes. These V and J calls rely on TCRdb rather than the paper's analysis. This sample gives around 300,000 distinct CDR3 sequences in total; more than 10% of them show up just once. Together, the top ten hold roughly 8.5% of the sample.

The sequence came from a woman in her twenties or thirties with Graves' hyperthyroidism that later progressed to Graves' ophthalmopathy. Source material: blood. Recombination linked TRBV30 to TRBJ1-1; the D gene assignment is ambiguous. The CDR3 protein: CAWTPRRNAEAFF. The base sequence is TGTGCCTGGACCCCGAGGAGGAACGCTGAAGCTTTCTTT.